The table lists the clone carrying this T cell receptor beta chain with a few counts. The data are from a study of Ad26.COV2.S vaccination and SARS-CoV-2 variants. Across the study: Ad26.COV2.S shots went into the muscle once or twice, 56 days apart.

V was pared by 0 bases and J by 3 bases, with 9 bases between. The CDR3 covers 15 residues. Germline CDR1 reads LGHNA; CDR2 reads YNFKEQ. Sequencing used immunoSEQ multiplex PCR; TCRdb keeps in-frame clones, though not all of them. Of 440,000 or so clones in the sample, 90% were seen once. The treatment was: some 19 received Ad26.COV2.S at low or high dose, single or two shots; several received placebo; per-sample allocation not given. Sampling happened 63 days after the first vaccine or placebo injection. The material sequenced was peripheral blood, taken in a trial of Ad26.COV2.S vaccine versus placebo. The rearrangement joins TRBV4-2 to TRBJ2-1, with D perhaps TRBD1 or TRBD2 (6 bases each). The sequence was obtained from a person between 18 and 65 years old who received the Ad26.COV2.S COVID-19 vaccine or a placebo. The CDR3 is CASSQEEGGYNEQFF. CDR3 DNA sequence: TGTGCCAGCAGCCAAGAGGAGGGGGGCTACAATGAGCAGTTCTTC.